This T cell receptor (beta chain) was sequenced during a study of technical replicates of blood from a handful of donors. The germline V gene encodes CDR1 SGHRS and CDR2 YFSETQ. The V segment lost 3 bases and the J segment 8 bases; nucleotides outside the gene matches: 17. The CDR3 sequence is 17 residues long. Sequencing was performed with immunoSEQ multiplex PCR; in TCRdb, only in-frame clones are kept and a portion is missing. Of roughly 92,000 clones listed, approximately 96% were seen once; the top ten hold roughly 0.33%. The chain joins TRBV5-1 to TRBJ2-4; the match to TRBD2 covers 7 bases. The sequence was obtained from a human donor in good health. Input material: T cells isolated from PBMCs. The CDR3 DNA sequence: TGCGCCAGCAGCTCACCCCGGACGGGGGAGGGTGCGGACATTCAGTACTTC. Amino acid sequence: CASSSPRTGEGADIQYF. The full variable domain, rest sourced from reference TRBV5-1 and TRBJ2-4, is KAGVTQTPRYLIKTRGQQVTLSCSPISGHRSVSWYQQTPGQGLQFLFEYFSETQRNKGNFPGRFSGRQFSNSRSEMNVSTLELGDSALYLCASSSPRTGEGADIQYFGAGTRLSVL.